One sample yielded the 7 T cell receptor beta chains listed below, sequenced in a study of control samples from healthy donors and cancer patients. Sequenced by immunoSEQ multiplex PCR; TCRdb stores in-frame clones only, minus some. The table has about 44,000 clones, about 90% seen once. The specimen sequenced was PBMCs. The receptors come from a woman between 55 and 75 years old with lung cancer.

The V call is TRBV7-9, the J call TRBJ2-7; D is unresolved. Germline lookup yields CDR1 SEHNR and CDR2 FQNEAQ (reference sequence). Trimming shortened V by 1 base and J by 11 bases, and 12 bases separated the two germline ends. The CDR3 totals 12 residues. The CDR3 loop is CASSLGEQSKYF. For the CDR3, the DNA is TGTGCCAGCAGCTTAGGGGAACAGTCAAAGTACTTC.

This clone has just a few counts. The chain carries TRBV2 and TRBJ1-4; TRBD1 agrees at 8 bases. The CDR3 is 15 residues long. CDR1 and CDR2 from the germline V gene are SNHLY and FYNNEI. The junction had 10 bases not matched to a gene; V was cut back by 6 bases and J by 7 bases. The CDR3 DNA reads TGTGCCAGCAGCCGGCAGGGGGCCCCCGCTGAAAAACTGTTTTTT. This encodes CASSRQGAPAEKLFF.

This rearrangement joins TRBV5-4 to TRBJ1-4, with D maybe TRBD1 (5 bases). Looked up from germline, CDR1 is SGHNT and CDR2 is YYREEE (reference sequence). V dropped 3 bases and J dropped 7 bases, with 16 bases sitting between them. The CDR3 is 15 amino acids. CDR3 DNA: TGTGCCAGCAGCTCGGACCCGCAGGGTTTTGAAAAACTGTTTTTT. It encodes CASSSDPQGFEKLFF.

V usage is TRBV27 and J usage is TRBJ2-3; no clear D. The germline V and J ends were trimmed by 7 bases and 2 bases, with 10 bases remaining between them. This CDR3 comprises 13 residues. CDR1 is MNHEY and CDR2 is SMNVEV in the germline V gene (reference sequence). As DNA, the CDR3 is TGTGCCAGCACCCCCTCATACACAGATACGCAGTATTTT. It yields the protein CASTPSYTDTQYF.

The CDR3 DNA reads as TGTGCCAGTACGCCGACGGGGGGCAATCAGCCCCAGCATTTT. Its protein is CASTPTGGNQPQHF. This chain links TRBV19 with TRBJ1-5; tentatively, D is TRBD1 (5 bases). Germline loops: CDR1 LNHDA, CDR2 SQIVND (reference sequence). V lost 7 bases and J lost 2, with 12 bases in between. CDR3 length equals 14 residues.

This sequence joins TRBV10-3 and TRBJ1-1, with D unresolved. The CDR3 is 13 residues long. Deletions cut 3 bases from V and 0 bases from J, with 5 bases between. Germline V gives CDR1 ENHRY, CDR2 SYGVKD. The CDR3 spells CAISDPVNTEAFF. Here the CDR3 DNA reads TGTGCCATCAGTGATCCGGTGAACACTGAAGCTTTCTTT.

The chain couples TRBV30 to TRBJ2-3; 8 positions agree with TRBD2. Germline lookup yields CDR1 GTSNPN and CDR2 SVGIG (reference sequence). The CDR3 runs 15 residues. Trimming took 1 base from V and 2 from J; bases not matched to a gene: 5. CDR3 in amino acids: CAWSDLAGDTDTQYF. Written as DNA, the CDR3 is TGTGCCTGGAGTGATCTAGCGGGTGACACAGATACGCAGTATTTT.